This entry concerns a single TCR beta chain. What it binds is unknown. Amplification used 60 Vbeta primers and 13 Jbeta primers. TCRdb's table, derived via immunoSEQ multiplex PCR, lists solely in-frame clones and lacks some. This table holds approximately 110,000 clones, over 12% found once. This sample is part of a study of cytomegalovirus exposure and HLA in healthy donors. Whole-study results and caveats: Cytomegalovirus status was reportedly diagnosed by the classifier with high specificity and sensitivity. Analysis performed later found 15,000 or so TCR beta sequences associated with HLA alleles at 0.05 false discovery rate.

This receptor was identified in a female donor in good health and CMV-seronegative. The material sequenced was PBMCs.

The CDR3, as DNA: TGTGCCTGGGACCAGGGACTAGCGGGAGCTGAGCAGTTCTTC. Residues: CAWDQGLAGAEQFF. The genes are TRBV30 and TRBJ2-1, with TRBD2 matching 14 bases. Germline assignment: CDR1 GTSNPN and CDR2 SVGIG (reference sequence). The length of the CDR3 is 14 residues. The V and J ends lost 5 bases and 9 bases, in that order; junction bases with no gene match: 6.